The 21 T cell receptor beta chains below were found in one sample sequenced in a study of blood T cell repertoires in COVID-19. The data were produced by immunoSEQ multiplex PCR, yet TCRdb's version contains in-frame clones alone and is incomplete. The table has approximately 68,000 clones, approximately 80% seen once; the top ten hold around 5.6%. The sequenced material came from peripheral blood. These receptors all stem from an older woman with acute or convalescent COVID-19.

There are many counts of this clone. The gene calls are TRBV5-4 and TRBJ1-1; D gene unclear. V was shortened by 1 base and J by 5 bases, with 9 bases between the two germline ends. The CDR3 totals 13 residues. Germline assignment: CDR1 SGHNT and CDR2 YYREEE (reference sequence). Here the CDR3 reads CASSLYGRTEAFF. Here the CDR3 DNA reads TGTGCCAGCAGCTTGTACGGGAGAACTGAAGCTTTCTTT. The full variable domain, its missing parts supplied by reference TRBV5-4 and TRBJ1-1, is ETGVTQSPTHLIKTRGQQVTLRCSSQSGHNTVSWYQQALGQGPQFIFQYYREEENGRGNFPPRFSGLQFPNYSSELNVNALELDDSALYLCASSLYGRTEAFFGQGTRLTVV.

The chain uses TRBV30 and TRBJ1-5; 7 nucleotides match TRBD1. The CDR3 runs 14 residues. V shed 4 bases and J 4 bases; nucleotides not matched to a gene: 7. In germline, CDR1 is GTSNPN, CDR2 SVGIG (reference sequence). The CDR3 coding sequence is TGTGCCTGGAATGAGGGACAGCCAAATCAGCCCCAGCATTTT. Translation: CAWNEGQPNQPQHF. Using reference TRBV30 and TRBJ1-5 for the parts outside the CDR3, the full variable domain is SQTIHQWPATLVQPVGSPLSLECTVEGTSNPNLYWYRQAAGRGLQLLFYSVGIGQISSEVPQNLSASRPQDRQFILSSKKLLLSDSGFYLCAWNEGQPNQPQHFGDGTRLSIL.

This chain joins TRBV7-2 and TRBJ2-3, with 9 bases matching TRBD2. Germline V gives CDR1 SGHTA, CDR2 FQGNSA. CDR3 length equals 16 residues. After removal of 3 bases from V and 4 bases from J, the junction contained 8 bases not matched to a gene. CDR3 residues: CASSFRAGGPPDTQYF. In DNA, the CDR3 is TGTGCCAGCAGCTTTCGGGCGGGGGGGCCCCCAGATACGCAGTATTTT.

The CDR3 nucleotides read TGTGCCAGCAGCCGCGGGACAGGGCCGTACGAGCAGTACTTC. Protein sequence: CASSRGTGPYEQYF. J is TRBJ2-7 and V is TRBV6-2 or TRBV6-3, with 9 bases fitting TRBD1. This CDR3 contains 14 residues. Germline CDR1 is MNHEY and CDR2 is SVGEGT. V lost 6 bases to trimming and J lost 4 bases; unmatched junction nucleotides: 7.

J is TRBJ2-1 and V is TRBV5-4; the D is unclear. V dropped 4 bases and J dropped 8 bases, with 13 bases sitting between them. The germline V gene encodes CDR1 SGHNT and CDR2 YYREEE (reference sequence). The CDR3 runs to 13 residues. This chain's CDR3 is CASSPPSEYEQFF. CDR3 coding DNA: TGTGCCAGCAGCCCACCAAGCGAGTATGAGCAGTTCTTC.

This clone occurred once. V is TRBV2 and J is TRBJ1-4; possible D gene TRBD1, 5 bases. The V gene's germline CDR1 is SNHLY and CDR2 FYNNEI. The CDR3 sequence is 18 residues long. Between the trimmed V and J ends, which lost 3 bases and 0 bases, there was a span of 17 bases. The CDR3 region is CASSEAAGRRATNEKLFF. For the CDR3, the DNA is TGTGCCAGCAGTGAGGCGGCAGGGAGGAGGGCAACTAATGAAAAACTGTTTTTT.

The chain joins TRBV13 to TRBJ1-4; 8 nucleotides agree with TRBD1. V lost 5 bases to trimming and J lost 11 bases; unmatched junction nucleotides: 4. Germline V CDR1 and CDR2: PRHDT, FYEKMQ (reference sequence). This CDR3 region has 12 residues. The CDR3 region has the DNA TGTGCCAGCAGCGAAAGACAGGGGAAACTGTTTTTT. Translated, it gives CASSERQGKLFF.

This clone was seen only once. The chain is built from TRBV30 and TRBJ2-1; 9 nucleotides line up with TRBD1. V lost 0 bases and J lost 15; bases outside the gene matches: 3. Looked up from germline, CDR1 is GTSNPN and CDR2 is SVGIG (reference sequence). The CDR3 runs 11 residues. Written as DNA, the CDR3 is TGTGCCTGGAGTGTGCAGGACAGGGGGTTCTTC. Amino acids: CAWSVQDRGFF. The full variable domain, its missing parts supplied by reference TRBV30 and TRBJ2-1, is SQTIHQWPATLVQPVGSPLSLECTVEGTSNPNLYWYRQAAGRGLQLLFYSVGIGQISSEVPQNLSASRPQDRQFILSSKKLLLSDSGFYLCAWSVQDRGFFGPGTRLTVL.

The genes are TRBV5-1 and TRBJ1-1; TRBD1 matches at 9 bases. The germline CDR1 and CDR2 sequences are SGHRS and YFSETQ. V dropped 2 bases and J dropped 4; count of bases not matched to a gene: 6. The CDR3 covers 15 residues. The CDR3 region is CASSFGTGRATEAFF. The CDR3 nucleotides read TGCGCCAGCAGCTTCGGGACAGGGCGTGCCACTGAAGCTTTCTTT.

The V and J genes are TRBV7-6 and TRBJ1-2; TRBD1 agrees at 7 bases. V lost 5 bases and J lost 7; bases outside the gene matches: 10. This CDR3 is built from 14 residues. Germline loops: CDR1 SGHVS, CDR2 FNYEAQ. CDR3 nucleotides: TGTGCCAGCAGCCCAGGGACAGTTAGTGGTGGCTACACCTTC. Its protein product is CASSPGTVSGGYTF.

The rearrangement uses TRBV7-9 and TRBJ2-3; a possible D gene is TRBD2 (5 bases). Germline loops: CDR1 SEHNR, CDR2 FQNEAQ (reference sequence). CDR3 size: 15 residues. Trimming shortened V by 6 bases and J by 1 base, and 14 bases separated the two germline ends. The CDR3 spells CASRRAGYGTDTQYF. CDR3 nucleotides: TGTGCCAGCAGGAGGGCTGGGTACGGCACAGATACGCAGTATTTT.

This clone was found a few times. The CDR3 sequence is CASSTDRMNTEAFF. For the CDR3, the DNA is TGTGCCAGTAGTACCGACAGAATGAACACTGAAGCTTTCTTT. The V gene is TRBV19, the J gene TRBJ1-1; D possibly corresponds to TRBD1 (5 bases). The germline V gene has CDR1 LNHDA and CDR2 SQIVND (reference sequence). The CDR3 has 14 residues. V lost 4 bases to trimming and J lost 0 bases, with 9 bases between them.

The sample holds one count of this clone. The chain is built from TRBV5-1 and TRBJ2-7; 11 bases line up with TRBD2. Per germline, CDR1 SGHRS and CDR2 YFSETQ. Trimming removed 2 bases from V and 0 bases from J; junction bases left unmatched: 7. This CDR3 comprises 17 residues. The chain's CDR3 is CASSFGTSGANSYEQYF. The CDR3 nucleotides read TGCGCCAGCAGCTTCGGGACTAGCGGCGCTAACTCCTACGAGCAGTACTTC.

This clone was found a few times. The chain couples TRBV11-2 to TRBJ1-2; D remains unclear. Germline V gene sequence: CDR1 SGHAT, CDR2 FQNNGV. V was cut by 0 bases and J by 2 bases, with 10 bases left in between. The CDR3 extends over 15 amino acids. The CDR3 DNA follows: TGTGCCAGCAGCTTAGACCCACAAACGAACTATGGCTACACCTTC. As protein: CASSLDPQTNYGYTF.

In this sample, this clone turned up a few times. V gene TRBV12-3 or TRBV12-4 combines with J gene TRBJ1-5, with D possibly matching TRBD1 (5 bases). This CDR3 spans 13 amino acids. Between the trimmed V and J ends, which lost 8 bases and 4 bases, there was a span of 12 bases. The CDR3 region is CASQRQMNQPQHF. CDR3 nucleotide sequence: TGTGCCAGCCAAAGACAGATGAATCAGCCCCAGCATTTT.

The CDR3 sequence is CASRQTGTGEAFF. The DNA of the CDR3 is TGTGCCAGCAGACAGACCGGGACAGGGGAGGCTTTCTTT. This rearrangement joins TRBV6-5 to TRBJ1-1, with 10 positions matching TRBD1. Germline V lookup: CDR1 MNHEY, CDR2 SVGAGI. The CDR3 is made up of 13 amino acids. With 6 bases clipped from V and 11 bases from J, the junction kept 9 bases outside the gene matches.

V usage is TRBV10-2 and J usage is TRBJ2-2; 9 bases agree with TRBD2. Germline values: CDR1 WSHSY, CDR2 SAAADI. The CDR3 length is 15 residues. V shed 4 bases, J shed 6 bases, and the junction held 6 bases outside the gene matches. The CDR3 DNA sequence: TGCGCCAGCAGTGGTACGCGGGGGGGTTCCGGGGAGCTGTTTTTT. It specifies CASSGTRGGSGELFF.

In its sample, this clone was seen once. This chain uses TRBV5-1 with TRBJ2-1; D is perhaps TRBD1 (6 bases). V lost 3 bases and J lost 12, with 16 bases in between. This CDR3 spans 13 amino acids. Germline assignment: CDR1 SGHRS and CDR2 YFSETQ. The CDR3 DNA follows: TGCGCCAGCAGCTCCCAGGGGACCACCGCGCAGTTCTTC. It is translated as CASSSQGTTAQFF.

The CDR3 here is CASSSRGGAPRDTEAFF. The CDR3 DNA reads as TGCGCCAGCAGCTCTCGTGGGGGGGCCCCAAGGGACACTGAAGCTTTCTTT. The chain is built from TRBV5-1 and TRBJ1-1, with D perhaps TRBD1 (6 bases). Germline V gives CDR1 SGHRS, CDR2 YFSETQ. This CDR3 is 17 amino acids long. V lost 3 bases to trimming and J lost 3 bases, with 21 bases between them.

The CDR3 region is CASGPEGRGSGNTIYF. In DNA form, the CDR3 reads TGTGCCAGCGGCCCCGAAGGCAGGGGGTCAGGAAACACCATATATTTT. The chain joins TRBV7-6 to TRBJ1-3; TRBD1 matches at 7 bases. This CDR3 contains 16 residues. V lost 8 bases and J lost 4; bases outside the gene matches: 14. Per the germline V gene, CDR1 is SGHVS and CDR2 is FNYEAQ.

In its sample, this clone was seen a few times. The gene calls are TRBV2 and TRBJ2-7; TRBD1 is a possible D gene (6 bases). Germline CDR1 SNHLY, CDR2 FYNNEI. The CDR3 is 14 residues long. Trimming removed 4 bases at V and 0 bases at J, with 10 bases between. CDR3 sequence (DNA): TGTGCCAGCAGTGGCAGGGGTCCCTCCTACGAGCAGTACTTC. Translating gives CASSGRGPSYEQYF.